This T cell receptor (beta chain) was identified during a study of glioma-infiltrating T cells. Study as a whole: Before surgery, glioma patients received dexamethasone for at most six days. Around 1 million peripheral T cells were targeted at roughly 4.5- to 11-fold coverage. Study-level points and caveats: Gliomas, especially low-grade, showed above-expected tissue-blood divergence; non-neoplastic patients showed below.

In its sample, this clonotype was seen a few times. Its antigen is currently unknown. The V end lost 3 bases, the J end lost 7 bases, and 3 bases lay between the germline ends. CDR1 and CDR2 (germline): SGHTA, FQGNSA. The CDR3 covers 11 residues. The iRepertoire nested amplicon-rescue multiplex PCR amplified TCR alpha and beta CDR3s from RNA. TCRdb ran MiXCR on the multiplex PCR reads and lists one entry per CDR3 protein. The table shows approximately 400,000 distinct CDR3 sequences, with roughly two fifths occurring only once. The V call is TRBV7-2, the J call TRBJ2-2, with no clear D. The sequence was collected from a human donor with low-grade glioma or glioblastoma, undergoing nonglioma brain surgery, or in good health (not recorded which). What was sequenced was glioma tissue, nonneoplastic brain tissue, or PBMCs (not recorded which). The CDR3 DNA follows: TGTGCCAGCAGCTTCTACGGGGAGCTGTTTTTT. This sequence encodes CASSFYGELFF.